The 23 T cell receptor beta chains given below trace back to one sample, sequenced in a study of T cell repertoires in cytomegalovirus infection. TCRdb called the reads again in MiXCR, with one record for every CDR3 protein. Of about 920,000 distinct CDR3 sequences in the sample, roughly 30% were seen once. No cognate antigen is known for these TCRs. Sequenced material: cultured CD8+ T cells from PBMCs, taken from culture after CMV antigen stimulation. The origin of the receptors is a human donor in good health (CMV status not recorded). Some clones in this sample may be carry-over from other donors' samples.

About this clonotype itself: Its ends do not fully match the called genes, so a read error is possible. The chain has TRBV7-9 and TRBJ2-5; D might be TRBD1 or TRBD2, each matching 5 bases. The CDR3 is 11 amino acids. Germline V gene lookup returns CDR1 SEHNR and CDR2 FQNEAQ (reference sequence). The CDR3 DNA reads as TGTGCCAGCAGCTCTGGTTGGGACCCAGACTTC. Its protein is CASSSGWDPDF.

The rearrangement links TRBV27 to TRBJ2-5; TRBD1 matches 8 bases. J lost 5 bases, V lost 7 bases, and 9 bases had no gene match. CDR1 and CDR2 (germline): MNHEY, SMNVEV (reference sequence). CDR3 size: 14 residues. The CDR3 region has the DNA TGTGCCAGCAAACCGGACAGGGATACTGAGACCCAGTACTTC. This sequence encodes CASKPDRDTETQYF.

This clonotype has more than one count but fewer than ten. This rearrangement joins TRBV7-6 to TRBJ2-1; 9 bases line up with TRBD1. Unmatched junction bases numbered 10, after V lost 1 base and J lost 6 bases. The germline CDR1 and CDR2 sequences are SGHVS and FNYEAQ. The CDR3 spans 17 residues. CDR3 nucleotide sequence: TGTGCCAGCAGCTTAGGCACCCGGGACAGGGAGCTCAATGAGCAGTTCTTC. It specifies CASSLGTRDRELNEQFF.

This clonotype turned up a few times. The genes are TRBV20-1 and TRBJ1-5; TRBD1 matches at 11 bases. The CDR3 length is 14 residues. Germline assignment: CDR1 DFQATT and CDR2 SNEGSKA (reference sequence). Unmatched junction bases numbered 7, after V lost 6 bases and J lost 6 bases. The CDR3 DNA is TGCAGTGCCACCGGGACAGGGGGAGTTCAGCCCCAGCATTTT. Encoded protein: CSATGTGGVQPQHF.

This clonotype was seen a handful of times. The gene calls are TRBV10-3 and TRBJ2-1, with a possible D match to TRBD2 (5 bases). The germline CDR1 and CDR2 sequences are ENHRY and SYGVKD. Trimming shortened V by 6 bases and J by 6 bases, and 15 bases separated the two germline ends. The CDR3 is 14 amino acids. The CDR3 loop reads CAIRIEGEGNEQFF. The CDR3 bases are TGTGCCATCAGGATAGAGGGAGAGGGCAATGAGCAGTTCTTC.

CDR3 in DNA: TGTGCCAGCAGCCGCCGGGCCTACGAGCAGTACTTC. Translated: CASSRRAYEQYF. The chain combines TRBV7-9 with TRBJ2-7; no clear D gene. The CDR3 has 12 amino acids. The V gene lost 5 bases and the J gene lost 2 bases, with 7 bases spanning the gap. Germline V gene sequence: CDR1 SEHNR, CDR2 FQNEAQ (reference sequence).

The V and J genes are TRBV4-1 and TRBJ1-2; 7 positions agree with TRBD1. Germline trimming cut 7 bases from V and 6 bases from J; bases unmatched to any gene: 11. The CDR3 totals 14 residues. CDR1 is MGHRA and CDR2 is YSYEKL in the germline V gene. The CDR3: CASTSGRGPNGYTF. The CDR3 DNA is TGCGCCAGCACCTCGGGGAGGGGGCCGAATGGCTACACCTTC.

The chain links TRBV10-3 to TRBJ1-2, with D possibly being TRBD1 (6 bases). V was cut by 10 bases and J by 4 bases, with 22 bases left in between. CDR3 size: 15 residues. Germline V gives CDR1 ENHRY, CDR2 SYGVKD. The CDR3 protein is CATRPSGGAPYGYTF. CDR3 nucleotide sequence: TGTGCCACCAGACCTAGCGGGGGCGCTCCCTATGGCTACACCTTC.

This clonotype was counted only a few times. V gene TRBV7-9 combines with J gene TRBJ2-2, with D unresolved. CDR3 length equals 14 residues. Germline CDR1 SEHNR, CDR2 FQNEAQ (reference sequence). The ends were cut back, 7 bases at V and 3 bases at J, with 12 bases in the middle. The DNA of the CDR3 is TGTGCCAGCACCCGAAGGGCAGACACCGGGGAGCTGTTTTTT. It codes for CASTRRADTGELFF.

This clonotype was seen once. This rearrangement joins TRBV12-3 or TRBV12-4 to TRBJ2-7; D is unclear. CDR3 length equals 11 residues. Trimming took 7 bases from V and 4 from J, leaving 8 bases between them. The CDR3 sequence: CASMKLYEQYF. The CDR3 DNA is TGTGCCAGCATGAAGCTATACGAGCAGTACTTC.

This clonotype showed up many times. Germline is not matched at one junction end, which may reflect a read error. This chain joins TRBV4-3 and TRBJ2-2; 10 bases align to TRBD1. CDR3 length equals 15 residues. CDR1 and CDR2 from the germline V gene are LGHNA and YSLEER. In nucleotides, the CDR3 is TGTGCCAGCAGTCCGGACAGGGGGGGCACCGGGGAGCTGTTTTTT. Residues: CASSPDRGGTGELFF.

The CDR3 coding sequence is TGTGCCAGCTGGCCCGGAGGGACGAATTCACCCCTCCACTTT. This codes for CASWPGGTNSPLHF. The chain carries TRBV27 and TRBJ1-6; D might be TRBD1 (5 bases). Trimming removed 8 bases from V and 7 bases from J, with 15 bases in between. This CDR3 contains 14 residues. Germline CDR1 is MNHEY and CDR2 is SMNVEV (reference sequence).

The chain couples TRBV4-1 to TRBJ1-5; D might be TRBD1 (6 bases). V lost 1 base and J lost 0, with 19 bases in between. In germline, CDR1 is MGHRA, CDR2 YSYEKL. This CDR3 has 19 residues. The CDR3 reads CASSQGVLPTGYSNQPQHF. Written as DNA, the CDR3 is TGCGCCAGCAGCCAAGGCGTTCTCCCTACAGGGTATAGCAATCAGCCCCAGCATTTT.

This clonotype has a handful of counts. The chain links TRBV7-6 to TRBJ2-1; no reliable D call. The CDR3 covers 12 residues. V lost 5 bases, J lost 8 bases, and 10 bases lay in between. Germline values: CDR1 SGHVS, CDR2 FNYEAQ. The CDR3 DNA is TGTGCCAGCAGCACCTCCCTCCATGAGCAGTTCTTC. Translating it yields CASSTSLHEQFF.

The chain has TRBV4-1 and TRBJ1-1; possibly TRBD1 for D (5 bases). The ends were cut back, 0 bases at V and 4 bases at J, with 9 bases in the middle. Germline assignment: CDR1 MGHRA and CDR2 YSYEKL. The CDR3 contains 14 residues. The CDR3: CASSQEGVGTEAFF. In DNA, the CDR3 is TGCGCCAGCAGCCAAGAGGGGGTAGGCACTGAAGCTTTCTTT.

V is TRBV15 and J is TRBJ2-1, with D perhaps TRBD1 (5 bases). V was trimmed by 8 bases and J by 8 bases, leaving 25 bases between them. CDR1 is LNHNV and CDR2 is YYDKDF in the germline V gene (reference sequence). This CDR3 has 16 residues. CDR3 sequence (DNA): TGTGCCACCGATACGCTTGAAAAAGGGGTTGGGTATGAGCAGTTCTTC. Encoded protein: CATDTLEKGVGYEQFF.

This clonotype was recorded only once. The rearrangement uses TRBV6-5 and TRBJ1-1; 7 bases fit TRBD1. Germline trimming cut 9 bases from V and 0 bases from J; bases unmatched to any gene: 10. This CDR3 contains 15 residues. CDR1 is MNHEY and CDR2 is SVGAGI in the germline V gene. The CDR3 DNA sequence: TGTGCCAGTGGTGAAGGGGGCAAGGTGAACACTGAAGCTTTCTTT. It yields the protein CASGEGGKVNTEAFF.

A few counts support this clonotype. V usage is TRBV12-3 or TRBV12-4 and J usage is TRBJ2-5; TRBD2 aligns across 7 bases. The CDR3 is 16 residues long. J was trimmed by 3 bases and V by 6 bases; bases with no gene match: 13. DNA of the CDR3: TGTGCCAGCAGCAGCCCTCCGGGACTATCGGAAGAGACCCAGTACTTC. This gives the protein CASSSPPGLSEETQYF.

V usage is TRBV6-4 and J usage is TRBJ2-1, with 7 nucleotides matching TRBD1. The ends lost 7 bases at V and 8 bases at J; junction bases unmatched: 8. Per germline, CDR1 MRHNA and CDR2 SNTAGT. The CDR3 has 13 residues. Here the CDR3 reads CASNTTGLDEQFF. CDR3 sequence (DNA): TGTGCCAGCAATACGACAGGGTTGGATGAGCAGTTCTTC.

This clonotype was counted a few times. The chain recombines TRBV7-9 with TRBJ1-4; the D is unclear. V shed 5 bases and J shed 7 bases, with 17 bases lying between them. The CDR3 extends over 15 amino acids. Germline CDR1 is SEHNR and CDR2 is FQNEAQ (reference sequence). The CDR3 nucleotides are TGTGCCAGCAGCCCCGTCGGAGGCAGCGGTGAAAAACTGTTTTTT. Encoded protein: CASSPVGGSGEKLFF.

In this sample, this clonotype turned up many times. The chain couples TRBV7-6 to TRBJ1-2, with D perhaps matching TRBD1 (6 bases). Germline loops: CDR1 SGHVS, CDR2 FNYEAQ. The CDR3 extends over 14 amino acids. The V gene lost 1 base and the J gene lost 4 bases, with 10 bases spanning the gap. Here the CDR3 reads CASSLEGGSYGYTF. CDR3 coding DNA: TGTGCCAGCAGCTTAGAGGGGGGATCCTATGGCTACACCTTC.

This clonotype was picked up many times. The CDR3 region is CASSFGAAGGLTDTQYF. As DNA, the CDR3 is TGTGCCAGCAGCTTTGGGGCCGCGGGGGGGCTCACAGATACGCAGTATTTT. The chain links TRBV7-8 to TRBJ2-3; 9 positions match TRBD2. The CDR3 length is 17 residues. Germline V CDR1 and CDR2: SGHVS, FQNEAQ. The V gene end was trimmed by 3 bases and the J gene end by 2 bases; junction bases not matched to a gene: 9. The full variable domain, completed using reference TRBV7-8 and TRBJ2-3, is GAGVSQSPRYKVAKRGQDVALRCDPISGHVSLFWYQQALGQGPEFLTYFQNEAQLDKSGLPSDRFFAERPEGSVSTLKIQRTQQEDSAVYLCASSFGAAGGLTDTQYFGPGTRLTVL.

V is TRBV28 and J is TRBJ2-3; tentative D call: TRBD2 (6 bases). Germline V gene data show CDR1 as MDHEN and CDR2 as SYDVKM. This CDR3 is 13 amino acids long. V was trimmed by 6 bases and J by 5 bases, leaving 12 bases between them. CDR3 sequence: CASSERGGDTQYF. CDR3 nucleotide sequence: TGTGCCAGCAGCGAGAGGGGAGGAGATACGCAGTATTTT.